This T cell receptor beta chain was identified during a study of regulatory T cells in long-lasting Graves disease. Germline CDR1 LNHDA, CDR2 SQIVND (reference sequence). This CDR3 is built from 15 residues. Trimming took off 5 bases at V and 8 bases at J, with 19 bases between the two ends. Time point meaning: newly diagnosed GD, antithyroid drugs for less than 3 months. PBMC-derived RNA was used for the TCR library. Combining iRepertoire HTBI primers with Arm-PCR of CDR3 regions, the authors built TCR beta libraries. In TCRdb, the multiplex PCR reads were re-called with MiXCR into one record per CDR3 protein. The table records roughly 610,000 distinct CDR3 sequences, about 15% of them present only once. These data were also filed under a second study, of T cells in Graves' hyperthyroidism and ophthalmopathy.

The J gene is TRBJ1-5, the V gene TRBV19; a weak D match, TRBD1 (6 bases). The sample in question was peripheral blood mononuclear cells (PBMCs), obtained at new diagnosis, from a patient treated with antithyroid drugs. This TCR was recovered from a woman aged 30 to 39 with Graves disease. CDR3 nucleotide sequence: TGTGCCAGTAGTGCGAGGCCGAGGGGGATTGAGCCCCAGCATTTT. Translated: CASSARPRGIEPQHF.